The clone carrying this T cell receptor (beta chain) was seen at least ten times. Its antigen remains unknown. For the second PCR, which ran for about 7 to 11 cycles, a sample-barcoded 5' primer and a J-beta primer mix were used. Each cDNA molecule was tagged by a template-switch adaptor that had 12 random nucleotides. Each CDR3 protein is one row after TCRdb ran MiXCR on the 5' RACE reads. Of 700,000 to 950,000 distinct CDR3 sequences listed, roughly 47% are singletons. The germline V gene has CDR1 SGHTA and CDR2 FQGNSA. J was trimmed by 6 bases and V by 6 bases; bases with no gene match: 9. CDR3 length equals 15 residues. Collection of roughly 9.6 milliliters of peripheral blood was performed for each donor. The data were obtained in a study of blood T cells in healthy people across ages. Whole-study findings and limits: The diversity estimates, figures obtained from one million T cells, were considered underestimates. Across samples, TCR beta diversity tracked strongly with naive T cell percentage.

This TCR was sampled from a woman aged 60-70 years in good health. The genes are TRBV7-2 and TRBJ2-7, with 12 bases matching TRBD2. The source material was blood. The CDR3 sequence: CASSTTSGSFSEQYF. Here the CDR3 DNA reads TGTGCCAGCAGTACGACTAGCGGGAGTTTTAGCGAGCAGTACTTC.